This T cell receptor beta chain was obtained from a study of T cells in Graves' hyperthyroidism and ophthalmopathy. RNA transcripts yielded amplified TCR beta CDR3 regions. The study used the HTBI primer set for a first-round RT-PCR of the TCR CDR3. TCRdb re-analysed the multiplex PCR reads in MiXCR, keeping a single row per CDR3 protein. Here the sample spans about 200,000 distinct CDR3 sequences, around a sixth being singletons. This clonotype was counted at least ten times. The CDR3 extends over 15 amino acids. The germline CDR1 and CDR2 sequences are MNHNS and SASEGT. Trimming cost V 6 bases and J 2 bases; bases outside gene matches: 8.

J is TRBJ2-7 and V is TRBV6-1; TRBD1 matches at 9 bases. The source of this sequence is a woman aged 45-60 years with Graves' hyperthyroidism. Sequences were obtained from blood. The CDR3 DNA follows: TGTGCCAGCAGGTACAGGGGACAGGGTACCTACGAGCAGTACTTC. It is translated as CASRYRGQGTYEQYF.